The 27 T cell receptor beta chains listed next were all sequenced from one sample in a study of regulatory dendritic cells for organ transplantation. Their cognate antigens are unknown. Only in-frame clones appear in the TCRdb table, and some are missing; sequencing was by immunoSEQ multiplex PCR. The sample lists about 12,000 clones; around 62% were seen once. Sorted T cells were CFSE-labeled and cultured 5 days with allogeneic regulatory or mature dendritic cells at 1:10. The sequencing sample was made of naive CD8+ T cells from blood cultured with dendritic cells. Subset described: CD45RA+ naive T cells. All receptors derive from a human donor in good health.

This clone was seen only once. The chain couples TRBV6-1 to TRBJ1-5; tentatively, D is TRBD1 (6 bases). Germline CDR1 and CDR2: MNHNS and SASEGT. The CDR3 runs to 15 residues. Deletions cut 3 bases from V and 4 bases from J, with 13 bases between. The CDR3 spells CASSEVGGTNQPQHF. In DNA, the CDR3 is TGTGCCAGCAGTGAGGTAGGGGGTACAAATCAGCCCCAGCATTTT.

In its sample, this clone was seen a few times. The CDR3 DNA sequence: TGTGCCAGCAGCCCGGGGGCTAACTATGGCTACACCTTC. Its protein product is CASSPGANYGYTF. This chain uses TRBV7-6 with TRBJ1-2; tentative D call: TRBD1 (5 bases). CDR1 SGHVS and CDR2 FNYEAQ come from the germline V gene. The V end was cut by 5 bases, the J end by 0 bases, with 7 bases between. The CDR3 consists of 13 residues.

The genes are TRBV19 and TRBJ2-7; maybe TRBD1 (6 bases). Germline-derived CDR1 and CDR2 are LNHDA and SQIVND (reference sequence). Trimming took 1 base from V and 5 from J, leaving 15 bases between them. This CDR3 spans 15 amino acids. CDR3 in DNA: TGTGCCAGTAGTATAGGATTCAGGGGTTTCAACGAGCAGTACTTC. This translates into CASSIGFRGFNEQYF.

This rearrangement joins TRBV13 to TRBJ2-1, with D unresolved. V was clipped by 0 bases and J by 5 bases, with 5 bases between them. Germline-derived CDR1 and CDR2 are PRHDT and FYEKMQ (reference sequence). The CDR3 totals 13 residues. CDR3 protein: CASSLGTDNEQFF. CDR3 coding DNA: TGTGCCAGCAGCTTAGGCACGGACAATGAGCAGTTCTTC.

J is TRBJ1-4 and V is TRBV9; D possibly corresponds to TRBD1 (5 bases). Germline V gives CDR1 SGDLS, CDR2 YYNGEE. This CDR3 comprises 14 residues. With 2 bases removed from V and 5 bases from J, the gap between germline ends came to 10 bases. The DNA for the CDR3 is TGTGCCAGCAGCGTTGGCAGGGCAAATGAAAAACTGTTTTTT. Its protein is CASSVGRANEKLFF.

The chain uses TRBV11-2 and TRBJ2-1, with D unresolved. Trimming pared 1 base from V and 1 base from J, leaving 11 bases between. The CDR3 spans 16 residues. The germline V gene encodes CDR1 SGHAT and CDR2 FQNNGV. CDR3: CASSLVHGVSYNEQFF. The CDR3 coding sequence is TGTGCCAGCAGCTTAGTTCACGGTGTTTCCTACAATGAGCAGTTCTTC.

J is TRBJ1-4 and V is TRBV10-1; TRBD1 aligns across 9 bases. Germline trimming cut 6 bases from V and 4 bases from J; bases unmatched to any gene: 9. Per the germline V gene, CDR1 is WNHNN and CDR2 is SYGVQD (reference sequence). The CDR3 spans 16 residues. The chain's CDR3 is CASRPTGGGSNEKLFF. CDR3 nucleotide sequence: TGCGCCAGCAGGCCAACAGGGGGCGGTAGTAATGAAAAACTGTTTTTT.

This clone was detected once. CDR3 protein: CASHSGGPQDTQYF. Written as DNA, the CDR3 is TGCGCCAGCCATAGCGGGGGTCCTCAAGATACGCAGTATTTT. The V and J genes are TRBV5-1 and TRBJ2-3; 9 nucleotides match TRBD2. CDR1 and CDR2 (germline): SGHRS, YFSETQ. CDR3 size: 14 residues. The V and J ends lost 7 bases and 5 bases, in that order; junction bases with no gene match: 8.

The chain couples TRBV7-9 to TRBJ1-3; D might be TRBD1 (5 bases). The V gene lost 6 bases and the J gene lost 2 bases, with 11 bases spanning the gap. Germline assignment: CDR1 SEHNR and CDR2 FQNEAQ (reference sequence). CDR3 length: 14 residues. The CDR3 bases are TGTGCCAGCAGGCCAGGGAGGGCTGGAAACACCATATATTTT. It yields the protein CASRPGRAGNTIYF.

This chain connects TRBV11-3 to TRBJ2-7; 11 nucleotides align to TRBD2. The ends lost 6 bases at V and 4 bases at J; junction bases unmatched: 2. This CDR3 has 13 residues. Germline lookup yields CDR1 SGHNT and CDR2 YENEEA. CDR3 coding DNA: TGTGCCAGCAGGGGACTAGCGGTGTACGAGCAGTACTTC. Its protein is CASRGLAVYEQYF.

This clone was recorded a few times. The V and J genes are TRBV7-9 and TRBJ2-7; 8 bases are a match to TRBD2. The germline V gene has CDR1 SEHNR and CDR2 FQNEAQ (reference sequence). With V trimmed by 4 bases and J by 2 bases, 4 bases remained unmatched. This CDR3 is 14 amino acids long. Here the CDR3 DNA reads TGTGCCAGCAGCTCGGCGGGGGGAACCTACGAGCAGTACTTC. This codes for CASSSAGGTYEQYF. The variable domain in full, completed from reference TRBV7-9 and TRBJ2-7, reads DTGVSQNPRHKITKRGQNVTFRCDPISEHNRLYWYRQTLGQGPEFLTYFQNEAQLEKSRLLSDRFSAERPKGSFSTLEIQRTEQGDSAMYLCASSSAGGTYEQYFGPGTRLTVT.

The chain links TRBV25-1 to TRBJ1-1; D not certain. The V end was cut by 4 bases, the J end by 11 bases, with 8 bases between. The CDR3 is made up of 10 amino acids. The germline V gene has CDR1 MGHDK and CDR2 SYGVNS. The CDR3 DNA is TGTGCCAGCAGTGGGATGAGGGCTTTCTTT. Amino acid sequence: CASSGMRAFF.

The chain couples TRBV2 to TRBJ1-5, with D unclear. CDR1 and CDR2 (germline): SNHLY, FYNNEI. The CDR3 covers 15 residues. V lost 1 base, J lost 1 base, and 8 bases lay in between. The CDR3 here is CASSEGVGSNQPQHF. The CDR3 DNA is TGTGCCAGCAGTGAAGGGGTCGGGAGCAATCAGCCCCAGCATTTT.

This sequence joins TRBV5-8 and TRBJ2-1; 9 positions agree with TRBD2. Germline loops: CDR1 SGHTS, CDR2 YDEGEE. After removal of 1 base from V and 5 bases from J, the junction contained 7 bases not matched to a gene. The CDR3 is 16 residues long. The CDR3 bases are TGTGCCAGCAGCTTGTTACCTAGCGGGGCCAACAATGAGCAGTTCTTC. This sequence encodes CASSLLPSGANNEQFF.

The J gene is TRBJ2-7, the V gene TRBV29-1, with D maybe TRBD1 (5 bases). The CDR3 has 12 amino acids. Per germline, CDR1 SQVTM and CDR2 ANQGSEA. V lost 7 bases, J lost 1 base, and 11 bases lay in between. The CDR3 DNA reads as TGCAGCGCCCGCCAGGGTTCCTACGAGCAGTACTTC. It yields the protein CSARQGSYEQYF.

About this clone: Within the sample, other DNA sequences also encode this same CDR3. This chain uses TRBV2 with TRBJ1-1; 8 bases align to TRBD1. V lost 6 bases, J lost 0 bases, and 3 bases stayed unmatched. Looked up from germline, CDR1 is SNHLY and CDR2 is FYNNEI. CDR3 length equals 14 residues. CDR3: CASRGQDMNTEAFF. CDR3 nucleotides: TGTGCCAGCAGGGGACAGGATATGAACACTGAAGCTTTCTTT.

This clone was found a few times. The chain links TRBV9 to TRBJ1-1, with a tentative D call TRBD1 (5 bases). The germline CDR1 and CDR2 sequences are SGDLS and YYNGEE. With 7 bases removed from V and 5 bases from J, the gap between germline ends came to 12 bases. The CDR3 runs 12 residues. The CDR3 spells CASGGSRTEAFF. CDR3 bases: TGTGCCAGCGGGGGGTCGAGGACTGAAGCTTTCTTT.

The chain links TRBV2 to TRBJ1-2, with TRBD1 identical over 12 bases. The CDR3 has 18 amino acids. Germline CDR1 SNHLY, CDR2 FYNNEI. V shed 1 base and J 0 bases; nucleotides not matched to a gene: 6. The CDR3 nucleotides are TGTGCCAGCAGTGAAGGGGGACAGGGGGCCCTAGCTAACTATGGCTACACCTTC. Protein product: CASSEGGQGALANYGYTF.

CDR3 region: CASSVAGGGELFF. As DNA, the CDR3 is TGTGCCAGCAGCGTAGCGGGGGGCGGGGAGCTGTTTTTT. J is TRBJ2-2 and V is TRBV9, with 7 nucleotides matching TRBD2. Per germline, CDR1 SGDLS and CDR2 YYNGEE. Unmatched junction bases numbered 0, after V lost 0 bases and J lost 7 bases. This CDR3 comprises 13 residues.

This clone was seen a handful of times. The rearrangement links TRBV9 to TRBJ1-5, with D possibly being TRBD1 (5 bases). Trimming left V 10 bases short and J 6 bases short, with 20 bases between. Germline CDR1 is SGDLS and CDR2 is YYNGEE. The CDR3 extends over 14 amino acids. The CDR3 spells CAGLGWQGGQPQHF. CDR3 DNA: TGTGCCGGCCTCGGATGGCAGGGTGGTCAGCCCCAGCATTTT.

This clone showed up just a few times. Other DNA sequences from this sample encode an identical CDR3 as well. The gene calls are TRBV7-8 and TRBJ2-2, with TRBD2 identical over 10 bases. Germline values: CDR1 SGHVS, CDR2 FQNEAQ. The CDR3 totals 16 residues. Trimming at V came to 4 bases and at J to 2 bases, leaving 4 bases not matched to a gene. The CDR3 sequence is CASSSWTSGNTGELFF. CDR3 nucleotide sequence: TGTGCCAGCAGCTCCTGGACTAGCGGAAACACCGGGGAGCTGTTTTTT.

This chain connects TRBV7-9 to TRBJ2-3; 11 bases are shared with TRBD2. The junction had 8 bases not matched to a gene; V was cut back by 3 bases and J by 0 bases. This CDR3 spans 18 amino acids. CDR1 and CDR2 (germline): SEHNR, FQNEAQ (reference sequence). CDR3: CASSFLAGGLSSTDTQYF. CDR3 sequence (DNA): TGTGCCAGCAGCTTCCTAGCGGGGGGCCTTTCTAGCACAGATACGCAGTATTTT.

This clone was counted a single time. The J gene is TRBJ1-2, the V gene TRBV4-2; TRBD1 matches 7 bases. This CDR3 is 18 amino acids long. Trimming cost V 3 bases and J 3 bases; bases outside gene matches: 16. In germline, CDR1 is LGHNA, CDR2 YNFKEQ. CDR3 sequence reads: CASSHLQGWSTLDYGYTF. The CDR3 DNA follows: TGTGCCAGCAGCCATCTACAGGGGTGGTCAACGTTGGACTATGGCTACACCTTC.

This chain joins TRBV5-1 and TRBJ1-1; 8 positions agree with TRBD1. The CDR3 spans 13 residues. Germline V gene lookup returns CDR1 SGHRS and CDR2 YFSETQ. Germline trimming cut 3 bases from V and 4 bases from J; bases unmatched to any gene: 2. The CDR3 nucleotides read TGCGCCAGCAGCTCCAGGGGGCCCACTGAAGCTTTCTTT. Its protein is CASSSRGPTEAFF.

The chain joins TRBV11-2 to TRBJ2-1, with unresolved D. The length of the CDR3 is 15 residues. Germline CDR1 is SGHAT and CDR2 is FQNNGV. Trimming pared 5 bases from V and 0 bases from J, leaving 11 bases between. CDR3 loop: CASSLYFSSYNEQFF. The CDR3 DNA follows: TGTGCCAGCAGCCTGTATTTTTCCTCCTACAATGAGCAGTTCTTC. The full variable domain, in which reference TRBV11-2 and TRBJ2-1 provide the parts outside the CDR3, is EAGVAQSPRYKIIEKRQSVAFWCNPISGHATLYWYQQILGQGPKLLIQFQNNGVVDDSQLPKDRFSAERLKGVDSTLKIQPAKLEDSAVYLCASSLYFSSYNEQFFGPGTRLTVL.

J is TRBJ2-7 and V is TRBV5-5, with D maybe TRBD1 (7 bases). CDR1 SGHKS and CDR2 YYEKEE come from the germline V gene (reference sequence). The CDR3 runs to 16 residues. Deletions cut 0 bases from V and 1 base from J, with 14 bases between. This chain's CDR3 is CASSLAGGQPSYEQYF. The CDR3 region has the DNA TGTGCCAGCAGCTTGGCCGGGGGACAGCCTTCCTACGAGCAGTACTTC.

This clone appeared a few times. The CDR3 nucleotides are TGTGCCAGCAGCCAAGAAGAAGGGGGGGCCGAATACGAGCAGTACTTC. Residues: CASSQEEGGAEYEQYF. The chain joins TRBV4-2 to TRBJ2-7; tentatively, D is TRBD2 (7 bases). V shed 0 bases and J shed 4 bases, with 16 bases lying between them. This CDR3 contains 16 residues. Germline V gene lookup returns CDR1 LGHNA and CDR2 YNFKEQ.